These T cell receptor beta chains were read from a single sample in a study of cytomegalovirus exposure and HLA in healthy donors. Assay used: immunoSEQ multiplex PCR; TCRdb lists only in-frame clones, some missing. Among about 190,000 clones listed, just under 75% were seen once. The sequenced sample consisted of PBMCs. These receptors all come from a woman in her twenties or thirties in good health and CMV-seropositive. Both conserved end residues are part of each CDR3. The D gene is left open where the match is weak. Size values are once, few and many counts, or a class for expanded clones, and some rows have none.

D gene: -
J gene: TRBJ1-2
V gene: TRBV27
clone size: -
CDR3 DNA: TGTGCCAGCAGTTTTACAGGGTCAGACTATGGCTACACCTTC
CDR3 protein: CASSFTGSDYGYTF

D gene: -
J gene: TRBJ1-2
V gene: TRBV5-1
clone size: -
CDR3 DNA: TGCGCCAGCAGCTTGGTTATCCAGGGGCCTAACTATGGCTACACCTTC
CDR3 protein: CASSLVIQGPNYGYTF

D gene: TRBD1
J gene: TRBJ2-5
V gene: TRBV10-3
clone size: -
CDR3 DNA: TGTGCCATCAGTGAGAGGACAGGCATCATCGAGACCCAGTACTTC
CDR3 protein: CAISERTGIIETQYF

D gene: TRBD2
J gene: TRBJ2-7
V gene: TRBV7-2
clone size: -
CDR3 DNA: TGTGCCAGCAGCTTAGGGACTAGTGGGGACGAGCAGTACTTC
CDR3 protein: CASSLGTSGDEQYF

D gene: TRBD2
J gene: TRBJ2-3
V gene: TRBV6-4
clone size: few
CDR3 DNA: TGTGCCAGCAGTGACTCTAGCGGGAGGGCCACAGATACGCAGTATTTT
CDR3 protein: CASSDSSGRATDTQYF

D gene: -
J gene: TRBJ2-1
V gene: TRBV2
clone size: -
CDR3 DNA: TGTGCCAGCAGTGAGAGTGATGAGCAGTTCTTC
CDR3 protein: CASSESDEQFF

D gene: -
J gene: TRBJ1-1
V gene: TRBV4-1
clone size: few
CDR3 DNA: TGCGCCAGCAGCCAAGATCGGTCGGTTAAAGAAGCTTTCTTT
CDR3 protein: CASSQDRSVKEAFF

D gene: -
J gene: TRBJ1-2
V gene: TRBV12-5
clone size: -
CDR3 DNA: TGTGCTAGTGGTTTGCCAGGTTATGGCTACACCTTC
CDR3 protein: CASGLPGYGYTF

D gene: TRBD1
J gene: TRBJ1-1
V gene: TRBV27
clone size: -
CDR3 DNA: TGTGCCAGCAGTGACGGACAGGGGTGGAAGACTGAAGCTTTCTTT
CDR3 protein: CASSDGQGWKTEAFF

D gene: -
J gene: TRBJ2-3
V gene: TRBV5-1
clone size: once
CDR3 DNA: TGCGCCAGCAGCTTGGACTCCACAGATACGCAGTATTTT
CDR3 protein: CASSLDSTDTQYF

D gene: TRBD1
J gene: TRBJ2-7
V gene: TRBV6-1
clone size: -
CDR3 DNA: TGTGCCAGCAGTGAACCGGGACAGGGGTTCTACGAGCAGTACTTC
CDR3 protein: CASSEPGQGFYEQYF

D gene: -
J gene: TRBJ2-7
V gene: TRBV20-1
clone size: -
CDR3 DNA: TGCAGTGCGGGGAGTCGGTACGAGCAGTACTTC
CDR3 protein: CSAGSRYEQYF

D gene: TRBD1
J gene: TRBJ1-1
V gene: TRBV5-4
clone size: -
CDR3 DNA: TGTGCCACCAACAGGGGGATAGGCACTGAAGCTTTCTTT
CDR3 protein: CATNRGIGTEAFF

D gene: -
J gene: TRBJ2-5
V gene: TRBV27
clone size: few
CDR3 DNA: TGTGCCAGCAGACCTATTTTAGCGGCTCAAGAGACCCAGTACTTC
CDR3 protein: CASRPILAAQETQYF

D gene: -
J gene: TRBJ1-1
V gene: TRBV28
clone size: -
CDR3 DNA: TGTGCCAGCAGTTTTCCTTCGAACAGGCTTAAAGCTTTCTTT
CDR3 protein: CASSFPSNRLKAFF

D gene: TRBD2
J gene: TRBJ2-7
V gene: TRBV18
clone size: -
CDR3 DNA: TGTGCCAGCTCACCAAGACTACTAGCGGGACTCACCTACGAGCAGTACTTC
CDR3 protein: CASSPRLLAGLTYEQYF

D gene: TRBD1
J gene: TRBJ1-1
V gene: TRBV5-1
clone size: -
CDR3 DNA: TGCGCCAGCAGCTTGGGGGACAGGGATATGAACACTGGAGCTTTCTTT
CDR3 protein: CASSLGDRDMNTGAFF

D gene: TRBD2
J gene: TRBJ2-3
V gene: TRBV5-4
clone size: -
CDR3 DNA: TGTGCCAGCAGCACTCGGCCCGGAGCGGGGGACACAGATACGCAGTATTTT
CDR3 protein: CASSTRPGAGDTDTQYF

D gene: TRBD2
J gene: TRBJ2-3
V gene: TRBV5-5
clone size: -
CDR3 DNA: TGTGCCAGCAGCTCGGGACTAGCGATCAACACAGATACGCAGTATTTT
CDR3 protein: CASSSGLAINTDTQYF

D gene: -
J gene: TRBJ2-6
V gene: TRBV19
clone size: few
CDR3 DNA: TGTGCCAGTAGTATAGGCAGCTCTGGGGCCAACGTCCTGACTTTC
CDR3 protein: CASSIGSSGANVLTF

D gene: -
J gene: TRBJ1-3
V gene: TRBV5-4
clone size: -
CDR3 DNA: TGTGCCAGCAGCGAGTCTGTTCCTGGAAACACCATATATTTT
CDR3 protein: CASSESVPGNTIYF

D gene: -
J gene: TRBJ2-3
V gene: TRBV11-2
clone size: -
CDR3 DNA: TGTGCCAGCAGCTTAGCCTACCGAGATACGCAGTATTTT
CDR3 protein: CASSLAYRDTQYF

D gene: TRBD1
J gene: TRBJ1-2
V gene: TRBV27
clone size: few
CDR3 DNA: TGTGCCAGCAGACCGGGACAGGGGGTAGGCGGCTACACCTTC
CDR3 protein: CASRPGQGVGGYTF

D gene: TRBD1
J gene: TRBJ2-1
V gene: TRBV7-6
clone size: -
CDR3 DNA: TGTGCCAGCAGCTTGGGACAGGGGAAAAGCGATGAGCAGTTCTTC
CDR3 protein: CASSLGQGKSDEQFF

D gene: TRBD2
J gene: TRBJ2-5
V gene: TRBV14
clone size: -
CDR3 DNA: TGTGCCAGCAGCCGGAGACTAGCGGGAGTTGGTGAGACCCAGTACTTC
CDR3 protein: CASSRRLAGVGETQYF

D gene: -
J gene: TRBJ2-3
V gene: TRBV9
clone size: -
CDR3 DNA: TGTGCCAGCAGCGTGCGGGGACTGTCGGAGGTTTCAGATACGCAGTATTTT
CDR3 protein: CASSVRGLSEVSDTQYF

D gene: -
J gene: TRBJ2-1
V gene: TRBV5-1
clone size: -
CDR3 DNA: TGCGCCAGCAGCTTGGCCGGGAGCGTGGATGAGCAGTTCTTC
CDR3 protein: CASSLAGSVDEQFF

D gene: -
J gene: TRBJ2-2
V gene: TRBV5-4
clone size: -
CDR3 DNA: TGTGCCAGCAGCTTTCGTAACGGGGAGCTGTTTTTT
CDR3 protein: CASSFRNGELFF

D gene: -
J gene: TRBJ2-7
V gene: TRBV5-1
clone size: -
CDR3 DNA: TGCGCCAGCAGCCGCGATGCGGCCACCTACGAGCAGTACTTC
CDR3 protein: CASSRDAATYEQYF

D gene: TRBD1
J gene: TRBJ2-5
V gene: TRBV11-2
clone size: -
CDR3 DNA: TGTGCCAGCAGCTTCCAGGGGGCCGGGGAGACCCAGTACTTC
CDR3 protein: CASSFQGAGETQYF

D gene: TRBD2
J gene: TRBJ2-1
V gene: TRBV5-5
clone size: -
CDR3 DNA: TGTGCCAGCAGCGCCGGGACTAGCGGGAGTGGGTCCTACAATGAGCAGTTCTTC
CDR3 protein: CASSAGTSGSGSYNEQFF

D gene: TRBD2
J gene: TRBJ2-1
V gene: TRBV9
clone size: once
CDR3 DNA: TGTGCCAGCAGCCCCCGACTAGCGGGGGACAATGAGCAGTTCTTC
CDR3 protein: CASSPRLAGDNEQFF

D gene: -
J gene: TRBJ1-4
V gene: TRBV11-2
clone size: -
CDR3 DNA: TGTGCCAGCAGCCTAGGGGGGCAGGGCAACGAAAAACTGTTTTTT
CDR3 protein: CASSLGGQGNEKLFF

D gene: TRBD1
J gene: TRBJ1-1
V gene: TRBV2
clone size: -
CDR3 DNA: TGTGCCAGCAGTGATGGATCAGGGGGGATGAACACTGAAGCTTTCTTT
CDR3 protein: CASSDGSGGMNTEAFF

D gene: TRBD2
J gene: TRBJ2-1
V gene: TRBV29-1
clone size: -
CDR3 DNA: TGCAGCGTTGGAAAAGGGCTAGCGGACTACAATGAGCAGTTCTTC
CDR3 protein: CSVGKGLADYNEQFF

D gene: -
J gene: TRBJ2-7
V gene: TRBV11-1
clone size: -
CDR3 DNA: TGTGCCAGCAGCTTAGTGACAAGGCCCCACGAGCAGTACTTC
CDR3 protein: CASSLVTRPHEQYF

D gene: -
J gene: TRBJ2-7
V gene: TRBV28
clone size: -
CDR3 DNA: TGTGCCAGCAGTACTCCCCTGGGGGGCTACGAGCAGTACTTC
CDR3 protein: CASSTPLGGYEQYF

D gene: TRBD1
J gene: TRBJ1-5
V gene: TRBV19
clone size: -
CDR3 DNA: TGTGCCAGTAGCCCGACAGGGATGAATCAGCCCCAGCATTTT
CDR3 protein: CASSPTGMNQPQHF

D gene: TRBD2
J gene: TRBJ2-3
V gene: TRBV6-1
clone size: -
CDR3 DNA: TGTGCCAGCAGGGGGACTAGCGGGACAGATACGCAGTATTTT
CDR3 protein: CASRGTSGTDTQYF

D gene: -
J gene: TRBJ2-7
V gene: TRBV5-4
clone size: -
CDR3 DNA: TGTGCCAGCACCAGGGCGAGGTTTTACGAGCAGTACTTC
CDR3 protein: CASTRARFYEQYF

D gene: -
J gene: TRBJ1-5
V gene: TRBV19
clone size: -
CDR3 DNA: TGTGCCAGTAGTATAGGGAGTCGTAGCAATCAGCCCCAGCATTTT
CDR3 protein: CASSIGSRSNQPQHF

D gene: -
J gene: TRBJ2-7
V gene: TRBV4-1
clone size: -
CDR3 DNA: TGCGCCAGCAGCCAAATCCAGGGGGGAACCTACGAGCAGTACTTC
CDR3 protein: CASSQIQGGTYEQYF

D gene: TRBD1
J gene: TRBJ1-1
V gene: TRBV19
clone size: -
CDR3 DNA: TGTGCCAGTAGTATCGGAGGGGGCCATACTGAAGCTTTCTTT
CDR3 protein: CASSIGGGHTEAFF

D gene: TRBD1
J gene: TRBJ1-6
V gene: TRBV28
clone size: -
CDR3 DNA: TGTGCCAGCAGTTCGGGGACAGGAAATTCACCCCTCCACTTT
CDR3 protein: CASSSGTGNSPLHF

D gene: -
J gene: TRBJ2-1
V gene: TRBV12-2
clone size: -
CDR3 DNA: TGTGCAAGTCGCTTATCTAGCGGGGACAATGAGCAGTTCTTC
CDR3 protein: CASRLSSGDNEQFF

D gene: TRBD2
J gene: TRBJ2-5
V gene: TRBV6-1
clone size: -
CDR3 DNA: TGTGCCAGCAGTGTGGAAACCGGGGGGGCCCAGTACTTC
CDR3 protein: CASSVETGGAQYF

D gene: TRBD1
J gene: TRBJ1-1
V gene: TRBV19
clone size: -
CDR3 DNA: TGTGCCAGTAGGACGACAGGGGTCATGGAGGGTACTGAAGCTTTCTTT
CDR3 protein: CASRTTGVMEGTEAFF

D gene: -
J gene: TRBJ2-3
V gene: TRBV29-1
clone size: -
CDR3 DNA: TGCAGCGTTGGGGCTTTCGTGGGAGCCCATCCAGATACGCAGTATTTT
CDR3 protein: CSVGAFVGAHPDTQYF

D gene: -
J gene: TRBJ1-2
V gene: TRBV5-4
clone size: -
CDR3 DNA: TGTGCCAGCAGCCGAAGACCAGGGGACTATGGCTACACCTTC
CDR3 protein: CASSRRPGDYGYTF

D gene: -
J gene: TRBJ2-5
V gene: TRBV20-1
clone size: -
CDR3 DNA: TGCAGTGCTAAGCGAGGGGAGACCCAGTACTTC
CDR3 protein: CSAKRGETQYF

D gene: TRBD1
J gene: TRBJ2-5
V gene: TRBV6-5
clone size: few
CDR3 DNA: TGTGCCAGCGGGACAGGGGAACAGGAGACCCAGTACTTC
CDR3 protein: CASGTGEQETQYF

D gene: -
J gene: TRBJ2-7
V gene: TRBV5-1
clone size: -
CDR3 DNA: TGCGCCAGCAGCCTGATAGCTGACGGCCCCTGCGAGCAGTACTTC
CDR3 protein: CASSLIADGPCEQYF

D gene: TRBD2
J gene: TRBJ2-5
V gene: TRBV6-5
clone size: -
CDR3 DNA: TGTGCCAGCAGTTTCCAAGGACTAGCGGGAGAGACCCAGTACTTC
CDR3 protein: CASSFQGLAGETQYF

D gene: -
J gene: TRBJ2-1
V gene: TRBV5-1
clone size: -
CDR3 DNA: TGCGCCAGCAGCGTCCATGCCCAGAACTCCTACAATGAGCAGTTCTTC
CDR3 protein: CASSVHAQNSYNEQFF

D gene: TRBD1
J gene: TRBJ1-1
V gene: TRBV6-5
clone size: -
CDR3 DNA: TGTGCCAGCAGTTACGACAGGGTTTTGAACACTGAAGCTTTCTTT
CDR3 protein: CASSYDRVLNTEAFF